A selection of T cell receptor beta chains follows, all from one sample in a study of PD-L1 blockade in urothelial cancer. Libraries were prepared by immunoSEQ multiplex PCR; TCRdb keeps only in-frame clonotypes and omits some of them. Among some 31,000 clones listed, around three quarters were seen once. Sequenced material: PBMCs, taken around atezolizumab (anti-PD-L1) treatment. These receptors were obtained from a man aged 65 to 79 with urothelial cancer. Both conserved end residues are part of each CDR3. The D gene is left open where the match is weak.

cdr3_aa	j_call	v_call	d_call
CASSQDLEGELFF	TRBJ2-2	TRBV14	NA
CASSLGQQSNQPQHF	TRBJ1-5	TRBV7-8	TRBD1
CASSLAGRGAFF	TRBJ1-1	TRBV7-9	NA
CASSPPLAGGPKEQFF	TRBJ2-1	TRBV11-3	TRBD2
CASSLVAGGRGTGELFF	TRBJ2-2	TRBV7-2	TRBD2
CASSLGPFAPNYGYTF	TRBJ1-2	TRBV27	NA
CASSRRGFSTDTQYF	TRBJ2-3	TRBV14	NA
CASSSGADPRKYNEQFF	TRBJ2-1	TRBV11-3	NA
CAIRVGTEEQDTQYF	TRBJ2-3	TRBV10-3	NA
CASSQSKGLAGGGTDTQYF	TRBJ2-3	TRBV28	TRBD2
CASSFPSGGAYEQYF	TRBJ2-7	TRBV7-8	TRBD2
CASSSGGATDTQYF	TRBJ2-3	TRBV7-7	NA
CASSPGQGARNEQFF	TRBJ2-1	TRBV6-5	TRBD1
CASSPRAGGQRHEQYF	TRBJ2-7	TRBV6-6	TRBD2
CASSYQGVGPNEQFF	TRBJ2-1	TRBV6-5	TRBD1
CASSPGGTATSYEQYF	TRBJ2-7	TRBV5-5	NA
CAGSGVGQGTGNTIYF	TRBJ1-3	TRBV6-1	TRBD1
CASSEPRVGGKYEQYF	TRBJ2-7	TRBV6-1	NA
CAIAGTGGREQYF	TRBJ2-7	TRBV10-3	TRBD1
CASSWGREADEQFF	TRBJ2-1	TRBV5-1	TRBD2
CSVLTGVNTEAFF	TRBJ1-1	TRBV29-1	TRBD1
CASSLDYQPQHF	TRBJ1-5	TRBV7-8	NA
CASSVGASGWYNEQFF	TRBJ2-1	TRBV9	TRBD2
CASSLGGRGTDTQYF	TRBJ2-3	TRBV5-4	NA
CASSLLGTTTEAFF	TRBJ1-1	TRBV11-3	NA
CASSQDGGEAFF	TRBJ1-1	TRBV14	NA
CASSVGWRGRADTQYF	TRBJ2-3	TRBV9	NA
CASSLAPGGIAGELFF	TRBJ2-2	TRBV5-1	TRBD2
CASSYLGQGSFF	TRBJ1-1	TRBV7-3	TRBD1
CASSPDSYEQYF	TRBJ2-7	TRBV18	NA
CASSFDRAGEKLFF	TRBJ1-4	TRBV7-8	TRBD1
CASSLEAGDYGYTF	TRBJ1-2	TRBV11-3	NA
CAWGLGTGAGVTGELFF	TRBJ2-2	TRBV30	TRBD1
CASSFGWAPNQPQHF	TRBJ1-5	TRBV7-9	NA
CASSQLRSGGYTF	TRBJ1-2	TRBV14	NA
CASSSRSGTDAFF	TRBJ1-1	TRBV18	TRBD1
CASSLLGAGGYTF	TRBJ1-2	TRBV27	NA
CASSQASFHETQYF	TRBJ2-5	TRBV4-1	NA
CASTLGQGSQPQHF	TRBJ1-5	TRBV19	TRBD1
CASSPHRGPDEKLFF	TRBJ1-4	TRBV4-2	TRBD1
CASSPRVTGLQPQHF	TRBJ1-5	TRBV6-1	TRBD1
CASSWTDNNEQFF	TRBJ2-1	TRBV5-1	NA
CASSSTSLSIGWTGVQETQYF	TRBJ2-5	TRBV19	TRBD1
CSVEEIRAFF	TRBJ1-1	TRBV29-1	NA
CASSLYETQYF	TRBJ2-5	TRBV7-2	NA
CSVASTGAGYGYTF	TRBJ1-2	TRBV29-1	TRBD1
CAGGEGGDLSGANVLTF	TRBJ2-6	TRBV7-9	NA
CASSHTNSYGYTF	TRBJ1-2	TRBV5-1	NA
CASGPSGGAGETQYF	TRBJ2-5	TRBV12-5	TRBD2
CASSVWQDGMNTEAFF	TRBJ1-1	TRBV21-1	NA
CASKPSGGSYEQYF	TRBJ2-7	TRBV7-2	TRBD2
CASSSRQAGSGNTIYF	TRBJ1-3	TRBV11-2	NA
CASSLVTNKNTEAFF	TRBJ1-1	TRBV5-6	NA
CASSPSGGAAFF	TRBJ1-1	TRBV18	NA
CSVEVARAKETQYF	TRBJ2-5	TRBV29-1	NA
CASSEGGRANGYTF	TRBJ1-2	TRBV25-1	NA
CASSLTGPGGLSEQFF	TRBJ2-1	TRBV7-3	TRBD2
CASSQDRDRGYEQYF	TRBJ2-7	TRBV4-2	TRBD1
CASSPPSVGGNQPQHF	TRBJ1-5	TRBV28	NA